This T cell receptor beta chain was identified in a study of blood T cell repertoires in COVID-19. The table came from immunoSEQ multiplex PCR; TCRdb's copy has only in-frame clones and leaves some out. The data contain a few hundred thousand clones, roughly nine tenths of them singletons. The CDR3 extends over 14 amino acids. Germline V gene data show CDR1 as LNHDA and CDR2 as SQIVND (reference sequence). With V trimmed by 2 bases and J by 6 bases, 3 bases remained unmatched. The chain employs TRBV19 and TRBJ1-2; TRBD1 matches 10 bases. The material sequenced was PBMCs or T cells enriched from blood (not recorded which). This sequence was found in a human donor in a cohort exposed to, infected with or recovered from COVID-19 (not recorded which). The donor label of this sample is uncertain. CDR3 loop: CASSILGTGDGYTF. Written as DNA, the CDR3 is TGTGCCAGTAGTATACTAGGGACAGGGGATGGCTACACCTTC.